The 14 T cell receptor beta chains reported below all come from one sample, sequenced in a study of T cells in Graves' hyperthyroidism and ophthalmopathy. The CDR3 regions of TCR beta were amplified from RNA transcripts. Initially, a first-round RT-PCR of the TCR CDR3 employed the HTBI primer set. In TCRdb, the multiplex PCR reads were re-called with MiXCR into one record per CDR3 protein. This repertoire shows under 350,000 distinct CDR3 sequences, 20% to 30% found once; its top ten account for around 28%. Sequencing used blood. The source of these receptors is a middle-aged man with Graves' hyperthyroidism that later progressed to Graves' ophthalmopathy.

The chain links TRBV27 to TRBJ2-5, with 7 bases aligning to TRBD2. The germline CDR1 and CDR2 sequences are MNHEY and SMNVEV (reference sequence). The CDR3 spans 16 residues. Germline trimming cut 6 bases from V and 5 bases from J; bases unmatched to any gene: 15. The CDR3 coding sequence is TGTGCCAGCAGCCAAGATTGGTTGGCGGGAGCGGAGACCCAGTACTTC. Translated: CASSQDWLAGAETQYF.

This clonotype was seen only a few times. The V call is TRBV6-5, the J call TRBJ2-5; 13 positions match TRBD2. The CDR3 runs to 17 residues. Trimming took 2 bases from V and 0 from J; bases not matched to a gene: 3. Germline loops: CDR1 MNHEY, CDR2 SVGAGI. The DNA for the CDR3 is TGTGCCAGCAGTTACGGGACTAGCGGGATGTACCAAGAGACCCAGTACTTC. Amino acid sequence: CASSYGTSGMYQETQYF.

The table lists this clonotype with many counts. The J gene is TRBJ2-7, the V gene TRBV6-5; 11 bases map to TRBD1. The CDR3 runs to 13 residues. CDR1 is MNHEY and CDR2 is SVGAGI in the germline V gene. J gave up 4 bases and V 11 bases, and 7 bases lay outside the gene matches. This CDR3 is CASTRDRGYEQYF. The CDR3 nucleotides read TGTGCCTCGACTCGGGACAGGGGGTACGAGCAGTACTTC.

This clonotype was recorded many times. The chain carries TRBV18 and TRBJ1-1, with a weak D call TRBD1 (5 bases). Trimming stripped 3 bases from V and 5 bases from J, with 19 bases between. The CDR3 runs 16 residues. CDR1 is KGHSH, CDR2 LQKENI, per germline. The CDR3 here is CASSPPSSPRGTEAFF. For the CDR3, the DNA is TGTGCCAGCTCACCTCCGTCCTCTCCCCGGGGGACTGAAGCTTTCTTT.

Many counts were recorded for this clonotype. This chain joins TRBV11-2 and TRBJ2-4; D gene uncertain. V lost 0 bases and J lost 5, with 8 bases in between. Germline V gives CDR1 SGHAT, CDR2 FQNNGV. This CDR3 contains 14 residues. CDR3 bases: TGTGCCAGCAGCTTAGATCCGGCCCAAAACATTCAGTACTTC. Its translation is CASSLDPAQNIQYF. Looking up the rest from reference TRBV11-2 and TRBJ2-4 gives the full variable domain: EAGVAQSPRYKIIEKRQSVAFWCNPISGHATLYWYQQILGQGPKLLIQFQNNGVVDDSQLPKDRFSAERLKGVDSTLKIQPAKLEDSAVYLCASSLDPAQNIQYFGAGTRLSVL.

The V call is TRBV6-5, the J call TRBJ1-1; perhaps TRBD1 as D (5 bases). This CDR3 is 16 amino acids long. Germline V CDR1 and CDR2: MNHEY, SVGAGI. The ends were cut back, 2 bases at V and 3 bases at J, with 16 bases in the middle. The chain's CDR3 is CASSYEEGLEYTEAFF. CDR3 in DNA: TGTGCCAGCAGTTACGAGGAGGGGTTGGAGTACACTGAAGCTTTCTTT.

This clonotype showed up many times. The chain has TRBV29-1 and TRBJ2-2, with TRBD1 as a possible D gene (10 bases). With 2 bases removed from V and 7 bases from J, the gap between germline ends came to 20 bases. The CDR3 loop spans 16 amino acids. Germline V lookup: CDR1 SQVTM, CDR2 ANQGSEA. The CDR3 DNA follows: TGCAGCGTTGAAACTCCTAGCGGGACAGGGGACGGGGAGCTGTTTTTT. Its protein is CSVETPSGTGDGELFF.

Many counts were recorded for this clonotype. The V call is TRBV9, the J call TRBJ2-7; 7 nucleotides agree with TRBD1. The CDR3 contains 15 residues. The germline CDR1 and CDR2 sequences are SGDLS and YYNGEE. Trimming removed 0 bases from V and 1 base from J; junction bases left unmatched: 4. The CDR3 protein is CASSVATGVSYEQYF. The CDR3 DNA is TGTGCCAGCAGCGTAGCTACAGGGGTTTCCTACGAGCAGTACTTC.

The rearrangement links TRBV20-1 to TRBJ1-1, with 7 bases that match TRBD1. Germline loops: CDR1 DFQATT, CDR2 SNEGSKA (reference sequence). This CDR3 is 13 amino acids long. After removal of 6 bases from V and 1 base from J, the junction contained 5 bases not matched to a gene. The CDR3 sequence: CSATGTENTEAFF. DNA of the CDR3: TGCAGTGCAACCGGGACAGAGAACACTGAAGCTTTCTTT.

The sample holds many counts of this clonotype. The rearrangement joins TRBV29-1 to TRBJ2-7; 9 bases fit TRBD1. V lost 4 bases, J lost 3 bases, and 4 bases stayed unmatched. The V gene's germline CDR1 is SQVTM and CDR2 ANQGSEA. The CDR3 is 13 amino acids. The CDR3 region has the DNA TGCAGCGTTGGACCGGGACAGGGCTACGAGCAGTACTTC. It specifies CSVGPGQGYEQYF.

The sample holds many counts of this clonotype. V usage is TRBV5-6 and J usage is TRBJ2-7, with D uncertain. Germline V CDR1 and CDR2: SGHDT, YYEEEE. The CDR3 length is 15 residues. Trimming took 2 bases from V and 12 from J, leaving 24 bases between them. CDR3 DNA: TGTGCCAGCAGCTTTTCTCCCGAGTTAAATCTCTTTTCGTACTTC. It codes for CASSFSPELNLFSYF.

The table lists this clonotype with many counts. The V and J genes are TRBV7-9 and TRBJ1-1, with D hard to call. Germline V gene data show CDR1 as SEHNR and CDR2 as FQNEAQ (reference sequence). The CDR3 has 12 residues. V dropped 3 bases and J dropped 3 bases, with 5 bases sitting between them. The CDR3 sequence is CASSFSDTEAFF. CDR3 nucleotide sequence: TGTGCCAGCAGCTTTTCGGACACTGAAGCTTTCTTT.

In this sample, this clonotype turned up many times. The rearrangement joins TRBV4-2 to TRBJ2-7; 9 positions match TRBD1. The CDR3 is 16 residues long. Germline V lookup: CDR1 LGHNA, CDR2 YNFKEQ. The V segment lost 1 base and the J segment 2 bases; nucleotides outside the gene matches: 6. The CDR3 region has the DNA TGTGCCAGCAGCCAAGCTTCAAGACAGGGGGCCTACGAGCAGTACTTC. As protein: CASSQASRQGAYEQYF.

The chain joins TRBV9 to TRBJ2-7, with 11 bases identical to TRBD2. CDR3 length: 14 amino acids. The V segment lost 1 base and the J segment 3 bases; nucleotides outside the gene matches: 0. CDR1 is SGDLS, CDR2 YYNGEE, per germline. The CDR3 region has the DNA TGTGCCAGCAGCGTAACTAGCGGGGGCTACGAGCAGTACTTC. Encoded protein: CASSVTSGGYEQYF.